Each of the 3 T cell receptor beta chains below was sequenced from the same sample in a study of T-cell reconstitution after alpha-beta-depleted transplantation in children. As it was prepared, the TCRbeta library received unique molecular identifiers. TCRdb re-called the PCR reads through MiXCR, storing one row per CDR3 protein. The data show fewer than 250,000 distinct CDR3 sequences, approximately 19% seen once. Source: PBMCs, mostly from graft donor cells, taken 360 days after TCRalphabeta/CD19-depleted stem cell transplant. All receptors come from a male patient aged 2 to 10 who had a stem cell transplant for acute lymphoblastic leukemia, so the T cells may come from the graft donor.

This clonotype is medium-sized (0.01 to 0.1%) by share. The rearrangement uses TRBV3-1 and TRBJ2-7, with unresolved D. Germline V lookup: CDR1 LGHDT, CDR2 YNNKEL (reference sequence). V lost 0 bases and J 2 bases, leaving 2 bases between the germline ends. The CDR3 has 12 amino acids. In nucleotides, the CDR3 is TGTGCCAGCAGCCAAGAAGCCTACGAGCAGTACTTC. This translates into CASSQEAYEQYF.

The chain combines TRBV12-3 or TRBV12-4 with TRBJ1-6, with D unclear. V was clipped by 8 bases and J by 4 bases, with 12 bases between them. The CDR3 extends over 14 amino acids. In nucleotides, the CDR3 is TGTGCCAGCGCCACCGGGCCGTATAATTCACCCCTCCACTTT. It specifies CASATGPYNSPLHF.

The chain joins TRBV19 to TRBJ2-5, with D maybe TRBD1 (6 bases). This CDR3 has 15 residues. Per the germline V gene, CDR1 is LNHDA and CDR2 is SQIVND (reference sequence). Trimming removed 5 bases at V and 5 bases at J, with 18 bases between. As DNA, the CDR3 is TGTGCCAGTAGTCTCGGTCGGACAGCCAGGGAGACCCAGTACTTC. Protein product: CASSLGRTARETQYF.